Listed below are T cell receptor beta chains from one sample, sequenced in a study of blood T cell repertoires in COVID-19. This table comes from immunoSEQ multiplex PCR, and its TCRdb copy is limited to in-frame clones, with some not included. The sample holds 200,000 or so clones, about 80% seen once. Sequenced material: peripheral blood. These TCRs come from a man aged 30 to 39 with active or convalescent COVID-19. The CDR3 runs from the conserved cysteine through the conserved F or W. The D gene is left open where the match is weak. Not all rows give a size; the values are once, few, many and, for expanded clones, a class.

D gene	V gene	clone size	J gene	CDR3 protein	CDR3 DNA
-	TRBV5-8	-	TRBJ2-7	CASSLVGVNLYEQYF	TGTGCCAGCAGCTTGGTCGGGGTTAATCTTTACGAGCAGTACTTC
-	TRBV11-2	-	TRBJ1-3	CASSPLEVATIYF	TGTGCCAGCAGCCCCCTGGAGGTGGCCACCATATATTTT
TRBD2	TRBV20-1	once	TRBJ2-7	CSAGLAYEQYF	TGCAGTGCGGGACTAGCCTACGAGCAGTACTTC
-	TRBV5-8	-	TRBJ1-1	CASGLNTEAFF	TGTGCCAGCGGGCTCAACACTGAAGCTTTCTTT
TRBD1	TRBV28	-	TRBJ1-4	CASITGVGEKLFF	TGTGCCAGCATTACAGGGGTCGGAGAAAAACTGTTTTTT
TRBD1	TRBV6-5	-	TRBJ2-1	CASRGDRAPYNEQFF	TGTGCCAGCAGGGGGGACAGGGCCCCCTACAATGAGCAGTTCTTC
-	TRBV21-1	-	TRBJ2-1	CASSKARTSGENEQFF	TGTGCCAGCAGCAAAGCAAGGACTAGCGGGGAAAATGAGCAGTTCTTC
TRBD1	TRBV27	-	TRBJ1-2	CASSLAPPNRGANYGYTF	TGTGCCAGCAGTTTAGCGCCTCCGAACAGGGGAGCTAACTATGGCTACACCTTC
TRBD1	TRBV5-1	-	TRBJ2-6	CASSSGQGLSGANVLTF	TGCGCCAGCAGCTCTGGACAGGGCCTCTCTGGGGCCAACGTCCTGACTTTC
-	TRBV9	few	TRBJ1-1	CASSPFGGSGTEAFF	TGTGCCAGCAGCCCTTTTGGAGGCTCGGGGACTGAAGCTTTCTTT
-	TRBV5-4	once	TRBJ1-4	CASSREGGGALGEKLFF	TGTGCCAGCAGCAGGGAGGGTGGAGGGGCCCTGGGTGAAAAACTGTTTTTT
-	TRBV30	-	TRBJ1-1	CAWRRGRGTEAFF	TGTGCCTGGAGGCGGGGGAGGGGCACTGAAGCTTTCTTT
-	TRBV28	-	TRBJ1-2	CASTAGQSNYGYTF	TGTGCCAGCACCGCAGGACAGAGTAACTATGGCTACACCTTC
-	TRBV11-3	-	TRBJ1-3	CASERNSGNTIYF	TGTGCCAGCGAGCGAAACTCTGGAAACACCATATATTTT
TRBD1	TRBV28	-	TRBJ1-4	CASSSSQGAPGNEKLFF	TGTGCCAGCAGTTCCTCACAGGGGGCGCCCGGTAATGAAAAACTGTTTTTT
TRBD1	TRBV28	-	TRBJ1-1	CASSLGTGGAFF	TGTGCCAGCAGTCTTGGGACAGGGGGAGCTTTCTTT
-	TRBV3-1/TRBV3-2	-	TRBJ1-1	CASSQAREAFF	TGTGCCAGCAGCCAAGCCCGTGAAGCTTTCTTT
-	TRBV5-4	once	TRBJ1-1	CASSEGGIRNTEAFF	TGTGCCAGCAGCGAAGGGGGAATCAGAAACACTGAAGCTTTCTTT
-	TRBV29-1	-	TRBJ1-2	CSVEDLTVRTNYGYTF	TGCAGCGTTGAAGATCTAACAGTCCGCACTAACTATGGCTACACCTTC
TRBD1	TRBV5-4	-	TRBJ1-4	CASSSTTGGAEKLFF	TGTGCCAGCAGCTCAACGACAGGGGGAGCGGAAAAACTGTTTTTT
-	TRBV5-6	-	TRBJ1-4	CASSWGTANEKLFF	TGTGCCAGCTCCTGGGGCACGGCTAATGAAAAACTGTTTTTT
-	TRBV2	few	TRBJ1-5	CASSGGGEGNQPQHF	TGTGCCAGCAGTGGTGGGGGCGAAGGCAATCAGCCCCAGCATTTT
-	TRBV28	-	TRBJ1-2	CASSGGYGYTF	TGTGCCAGCTCCGGGGGCTATGGCTACACCTTC
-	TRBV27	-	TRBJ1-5	CASIPRTALRNQPQHF	TGTGCCAGCATTCCTCGGACTGCTCTTCGCAATCAGCCCCAGCATTTT
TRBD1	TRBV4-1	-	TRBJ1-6	CASSQVATGQGYSPLHF	TGCGCCAGCAGCCAAGTTGCTACGGGACAGGGTTACTCACCCCTCCACTTT
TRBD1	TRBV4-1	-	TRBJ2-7	CASSQATGGTYEQYF	TGCGCCAGCAGCCAAGCCACAGGGGGGACCTACGAGCAGTACTTC
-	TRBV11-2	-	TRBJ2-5	CASSWREFQETQYF	TGTGCCAGCAGCTGGAGGGAGTTTCAAGAGACCCAGTACTTC
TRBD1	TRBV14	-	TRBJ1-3	CASSHRGQAPGNTIYF	TGTGCCAGCAGCCACCGCGGACAGGCCCCTGGAAACACCATATATTTT